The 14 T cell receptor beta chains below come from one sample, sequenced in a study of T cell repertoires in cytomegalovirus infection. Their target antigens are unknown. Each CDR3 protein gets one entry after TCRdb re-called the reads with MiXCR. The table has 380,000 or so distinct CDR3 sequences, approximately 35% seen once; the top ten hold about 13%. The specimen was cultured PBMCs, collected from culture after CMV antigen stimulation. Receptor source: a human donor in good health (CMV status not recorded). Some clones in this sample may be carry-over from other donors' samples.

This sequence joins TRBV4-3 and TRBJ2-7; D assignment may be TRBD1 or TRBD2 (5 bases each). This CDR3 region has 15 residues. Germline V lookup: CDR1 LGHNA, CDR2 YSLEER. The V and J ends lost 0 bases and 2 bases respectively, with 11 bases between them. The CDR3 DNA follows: TGCGCCAGCAGCCAAGAATCCGGGGCCCCCTACGAGCAGTACTTC. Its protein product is CASSQESGAPYEQYF.

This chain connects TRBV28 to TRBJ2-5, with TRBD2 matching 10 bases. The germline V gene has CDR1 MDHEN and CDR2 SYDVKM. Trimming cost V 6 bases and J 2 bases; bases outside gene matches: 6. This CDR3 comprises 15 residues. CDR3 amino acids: CASRPRLAGQETQYF. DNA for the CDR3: TGTGCCAGCAGGCCGAGACTAGCGGGTCAAGAGACCCAGTACTTC.

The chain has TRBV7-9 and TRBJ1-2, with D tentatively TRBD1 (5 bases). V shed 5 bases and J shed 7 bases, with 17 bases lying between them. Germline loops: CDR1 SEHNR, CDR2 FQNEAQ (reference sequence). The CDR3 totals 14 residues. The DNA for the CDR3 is TGTGCCAGCAGCCTCGGGGCTTCAGTCAGTGGCTACACCTTC. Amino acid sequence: CASSLGASVSGYTF.

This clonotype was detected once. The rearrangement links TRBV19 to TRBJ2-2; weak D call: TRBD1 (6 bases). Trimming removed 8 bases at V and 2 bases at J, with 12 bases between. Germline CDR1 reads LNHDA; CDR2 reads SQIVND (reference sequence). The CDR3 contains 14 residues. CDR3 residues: CASLRGSNTGELFF. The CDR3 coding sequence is TGTGCCAGTTTGAGGGGGTCAAACACCGGGGAGCTGTTTTTT. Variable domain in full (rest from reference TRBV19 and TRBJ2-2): DGGITQSPKYLFRKEGQNVTLSCEQNLNHDAMYWYRQDPGQGLRLIYYSQIVNDFQKGDIAEGYSVSREKKESFPLTVTSAQKNPTAFYLCASLRGSNTGELFFGEGSRLTVL.

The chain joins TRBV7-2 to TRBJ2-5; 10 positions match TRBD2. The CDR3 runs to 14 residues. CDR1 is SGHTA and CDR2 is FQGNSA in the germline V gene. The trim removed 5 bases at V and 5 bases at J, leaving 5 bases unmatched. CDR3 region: CASSPLAGRETQYF. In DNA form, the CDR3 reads TGTGCCAGCAGCCCACTAGCGGGAAGGGAGACCCAGTACTTC.

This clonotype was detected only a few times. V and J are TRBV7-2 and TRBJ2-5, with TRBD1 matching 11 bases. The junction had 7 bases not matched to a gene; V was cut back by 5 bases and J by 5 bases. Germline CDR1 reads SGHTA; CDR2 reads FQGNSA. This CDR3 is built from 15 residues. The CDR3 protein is CASSDGQGARETQYF. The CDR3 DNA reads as TGTGCCAGCAGCGACGGACAGGGGGCTAGGGAGACCCAGTACTTC. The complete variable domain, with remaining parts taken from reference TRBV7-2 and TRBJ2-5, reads GAGVSQSPSNKVTEKGKDVELRCDPISGHTALYWYRQSLGQGLEFLIYFQGNSAPDKSGLPSDRFSAERTGGSVSTLTIQRTQQEDSAVYLCASSDGQGARETQYFGPGTRLLVL.

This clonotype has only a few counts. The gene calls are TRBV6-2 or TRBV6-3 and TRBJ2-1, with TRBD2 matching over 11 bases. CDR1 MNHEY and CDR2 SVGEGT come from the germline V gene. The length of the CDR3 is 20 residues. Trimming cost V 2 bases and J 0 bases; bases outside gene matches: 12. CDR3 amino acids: CASSYDSLAGGLSSYNEQFF. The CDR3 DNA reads TGTGCCAGCAGTTACGATTCTCTAGCGGGAGGCCTTAGCTCCTACAATGAGCAGTTCTTC.

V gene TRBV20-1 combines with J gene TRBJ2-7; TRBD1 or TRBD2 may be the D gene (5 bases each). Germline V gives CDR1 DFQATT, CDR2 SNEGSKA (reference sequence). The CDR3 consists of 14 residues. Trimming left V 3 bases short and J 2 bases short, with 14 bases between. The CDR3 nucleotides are TGCAGTGCTAGGGCCCCCCGGGGCACCTACGAGCAGTACTTC. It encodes CSARAPRGTYEQYF.

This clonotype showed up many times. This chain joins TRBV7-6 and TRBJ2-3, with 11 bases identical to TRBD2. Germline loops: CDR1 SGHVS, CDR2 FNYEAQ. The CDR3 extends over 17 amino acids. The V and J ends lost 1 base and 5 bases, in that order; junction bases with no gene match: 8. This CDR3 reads CASSLEISGRAGDTQYF. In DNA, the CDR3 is TGTGCCAGCAGCTTAGAAATTAGCGGGAGGGCCGGAGATACGCAGTATTTT.

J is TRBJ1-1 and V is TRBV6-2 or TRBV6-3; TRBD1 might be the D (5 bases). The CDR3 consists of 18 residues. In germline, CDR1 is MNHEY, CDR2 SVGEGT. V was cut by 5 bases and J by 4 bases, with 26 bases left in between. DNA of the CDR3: TGTGCCAGCAGTCCCGGTGCGGGCGGGACCCTCTGGGGCACTGAAGCTTTCTTT. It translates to CASSPGAGGTLWGTEAFF.

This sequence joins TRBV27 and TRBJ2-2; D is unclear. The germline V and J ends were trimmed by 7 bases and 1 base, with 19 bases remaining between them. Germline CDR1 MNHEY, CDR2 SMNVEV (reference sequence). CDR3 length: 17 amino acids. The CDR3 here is CASTATAPTKNTGELFF. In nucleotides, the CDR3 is TGTGCCAGCACCGCGACCGCCCCGACGAAGAACACCGGGGAGCTGTTTTTT.

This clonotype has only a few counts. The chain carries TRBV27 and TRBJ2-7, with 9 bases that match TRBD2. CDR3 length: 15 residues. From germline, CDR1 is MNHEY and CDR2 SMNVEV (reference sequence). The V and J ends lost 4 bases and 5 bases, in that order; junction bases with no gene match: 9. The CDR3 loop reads CASSWGAGGPNEQYF. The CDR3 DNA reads TGTGCCAGCAGTTGGGGGGCGGGAGGGCCTAACGAGCAGTACTTC.

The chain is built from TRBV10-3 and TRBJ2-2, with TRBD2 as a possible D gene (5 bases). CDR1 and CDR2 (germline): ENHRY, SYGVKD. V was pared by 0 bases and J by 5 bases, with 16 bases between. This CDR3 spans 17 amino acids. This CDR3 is CAISESNPPAGTGELFF. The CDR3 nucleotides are TGTGCCATCAGTGAGTCGAACCCTCCGGCGGGTACCGGGGAGCTGTTTTTT.

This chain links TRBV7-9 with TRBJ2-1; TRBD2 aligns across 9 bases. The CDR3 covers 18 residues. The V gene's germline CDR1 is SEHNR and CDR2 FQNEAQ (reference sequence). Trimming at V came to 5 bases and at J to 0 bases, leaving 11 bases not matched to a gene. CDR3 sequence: CASSGLASGRRSYNEQFF. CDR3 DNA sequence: TGTGCCAGCAGCGGTCTAGCGAGCGGGAGGCGCTCCTACAATGAGCAGTTCTTC. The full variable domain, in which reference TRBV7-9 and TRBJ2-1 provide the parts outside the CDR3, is DTGVSQNPRHKITKRGQNVTFRCDPISEHNRLYWYRQTLGQGPEFLTYFQNEAQLEKSRLLSDRFSAERPKGSFSTLEIQRTEQGDSAMYLCASSGLASGRRSYNEQFFGPGTRLTVL.